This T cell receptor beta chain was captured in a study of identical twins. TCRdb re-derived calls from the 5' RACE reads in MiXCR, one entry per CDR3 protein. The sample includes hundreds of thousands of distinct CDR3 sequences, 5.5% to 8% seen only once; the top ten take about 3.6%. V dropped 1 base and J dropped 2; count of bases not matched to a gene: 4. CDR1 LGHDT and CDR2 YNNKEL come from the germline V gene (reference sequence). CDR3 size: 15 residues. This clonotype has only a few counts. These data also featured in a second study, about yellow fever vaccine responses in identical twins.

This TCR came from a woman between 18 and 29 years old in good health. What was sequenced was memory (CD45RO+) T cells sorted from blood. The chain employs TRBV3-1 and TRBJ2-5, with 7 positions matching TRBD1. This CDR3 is CASSQGTGNQETQYF. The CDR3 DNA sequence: TGTGCCAGCAGCCAAGGGACAGGCAATCAAGAGACCCAGTACTTC.